This T cell receptor (beta chain) emerged from a study of graft-versus-host responses after intestinal transplantation listed by TCRdb under 2021. Regarding the complete study: The transplants that recipients got were multivisceral, liver-intestinal, or isolated intestinal. Anti-thymocyte globulin induction was given to all recipients, followed by maintenance tacrolimus and steroids for about 3 years. Bulk TCR-beta CDR3 sequencing was used to track graft-versus-host and host-versus-graft alloreactive T cell clones in the graft, circulation and bone marrow after intestinal transplantation. To identify alloreactive clones, pre-transplant mixed lymphocyte reaction products were sequenced and compared with unstimulated pre-transplant donor and recipient T cells. A cohort of fewer than 25 intestinal transplant recipients, including one retransplant, was enrolled, and 3 patients lacking pretransplant specimens were excluded. Donor T cell macrochimerism was defined as a peak of at least 4% donor T cells among recipient peripheral blood mononuclear cells. Samples from three later patients were sequenced in-house on an Illumina MiSeq with MiXCR processing rather than by the commercial service. Results the study describes overall, beyond this receptor: Conclusions were limited by the relatively low number and heterogeneity of intestinal transplant patients. In patients with donor T cell macrochimerism, the allografts had high GvH to HvG T cell clonal ratios. Early after transplant, peak levels of circulating GvH clones were associated with declines in HvG clones. GvH clones turned up in recipient bone marrow, with some appearing earlier in ileal mucosa or blood, a pattern consistent with an intestinal mucosal origin.

The CDR3 has 14 amino acids, counting the end cysteine and phenylalanine. Just the 42-base CDR3 DNA is kept, in frame starting at base 1. The germline V end is reduced by 5 bases and the J end by 1 base; junction bases left unmatched: 0. CDR1 and CDR2, per the germline V gene (reference sequence), are MNHNY and SVGAGI. The library was made by the immunoSEQ multiplex PCR assay. High-throughput TCR-beta CDR3 sequencing of genomic DNA from most patients was performed by Adaptive Biotechnologies. From the authors' description of their analysis: TCR sequencing data were retrieved from Adaptive's ImmunoSEQ software for roughly 17 patients, whereas a few other patients were processed with MiXCR and VDJtools. CDR3 nucleotide sequences shared between donor and recipient were removed because the origin of such sequences could not be assigned. At least 2-fold expansion over unstimulated cells and a minimum CFSE-low frequency of 0.002% (template counts) or 0.001% (read counts) were required for clones to be classified as alloreactive. A clone was considered mappable if detected in the sequenced pre-transplant spleen, lymph node, or MLR CFSE-low populations of the donor or recipient. Cumulative frequency of alloreactive clones was calculated as a percentage of all sequences weighted by copy number. Sourced from immuneACCESS, this table was stored by TCRdb with only in-frame sequences that have V and J called. A share of the clones is absent; for the studies checked, an unresolved V gene accounts for under half, and the remainder has no known explanation. V and J calls and clone size are copied from that table; D and trimming were computed from the DNA. In all, the sample holds 65,000 to 85,000 clones, and roughly 92% of those were seen once. The leading ten clones occupy 6.5% to 8.5% of the sample.

This clone showed up just once. Its cognate antigen has yet to be identified. No qualities accompany the bases; no much larger clone lies one base away. After transplant, bone marrow was aspirated from the posterior iliac crest or from another site chosen by the physician. The receptor was derived from a human patient who received an intestinal transplant, so some T cells may come from the graft donor. The sequence joins TRBV6-6 to TRBJ2-2; 8 bases in the middle match TRBD1. Source: bone marrow, taken approximately 740 days after intestinal transplantation. The bases read TGTGCCAGCAGTGGACAGGGGAACACCGGGGAGCTGTTTTTT. The translation is CASSGQGNTGELFF.